This TCR beta chain was found in a study of cytomegalovirus exposure and HLA in healthy donors (dated by TCRdb to about 2017). In the study overall: An earlier analysis of roughly 610 of the donors reported over 250 Gb of sequence data and around 100 million unique TCR beta sequences obtained from about 200 million T cells. Because of strong linkage in the cohort, 4 to 6 DR-DQ haplotypes were treated as single units for association and clustering. Typing coverage differed by locus: A, B, C, DRB1 and DQB1 were typed in about 620-630 donors, DQA1 in about 500, DPA1 in some 570, and DPB1 in approximately 450. Of the roughly 400 genotyped donors, 65% to 90% fell in the genetic ancestry cluster associated with self-reported Caucasian donors. On average, about 200,000 unique TCR beta nucleotide sequences were sequenced per donor among 350 to 400 genotyped donors of the cohort, with about 19% of those sequences being non-productive. HLA typing included class I and class II loci at four-digit resolution. To decide whether each TCR beta V gene segment behaved as functional or pseudogenic, an earlier analysis of some 600 of the donors relied on high-throughput TCR beta sequencing. A later analysis re-analyzed previously published TCR beta repertoires from approximately 670 donors and added high-resolution HLA genotyping to study TCR occurrence patterns. Rather than drawing on any new phenotypic data, the later analysis identified candidate immune exposures from TCR beta sequences and the way those sequences occurred across donors. Every discovery cohort repertoire had been produced on one sequencing platform. The study profiled the T cell repertoires of approximately 700 subjects by immunosequencing and related them to cytomegalovirus serostatus. Alongside the repertoire data, information on donor age, sex, ethnicity and CMV serostatus was compiled. An early release covering over 500 HLA-typed donors comprised about 310 gigabases of sequencing data and tens of millions of unique TCR sequences. Genome-wide SNP genotypes for about 55% of the 666 donors were used in a later genetic analysis, which treated that subset as a discovery cohort. To predict cytomegalovirus infection status, the study combined high-throughput TCR immunosequencing, statistical association of individual TCRs with disease status, and machine learning. Along with the roughly 670-subject first cohort, a separate validation cohort of about 110 different subjects was used. The aim of the study was to test whether cataloging public T cell receptors could identify signatures of past pathogen exposure.

V drops 6 bases and J drops 7 bases, leaving 12 bases in between. The germline V gene sets CDR1 to MNHNS and CDR2 to SASEGT. The CDR3 contains 12 residues, cysteine and phenylalanine counted. Only the CDR3 DNA stays, 36 bases, in frame from base 1. Overall study outcomes, separate from this receptor: When HLA alleles, especially DR and DQ, strongly co-occurred, TCR associations were difficult to assign to individual alleles. According to a later genetic analysis, donors in an Asian-associated ancestry cluster had fewer N-insertions in productive TCRs than the approximately 690-donor mean. A cluster of highly shared sequence variants was judged likely to be a technical artifact of the sequencing pipeline. In a later genetic analysis, a missense DCLRE1C variant was associated with V-gene and J-gene trimming of TCR beta chains, and the association was replicated in an independent cohort. In vitro tests confirmed that three of the cytomegalovirus-associated TCR beta chains recognize cytomegalovirus antigens. In a later analysis, several top co-occurrence clusters were reported to appear linked to parvovirus B19, influenza, CMV and Epstein-Barr virus. Correlated functional status among segregating V segments might reflect linkage disequilibrium, but an unknown experimental factor could not be ruled out. Some IMGT-functional V segments, including TRBV6-2 and TRBV6-3, could not be distinguished by the 87-base-pair reads and were therefore excluded. An earlier analysis of around 500 of the donors showed that most TCR beta V segments appeared in productive rearrangements either about 87% or about 30% of the time, which broadly matched IMGT annotations. Only TCR beta chains were sequenced in this cohort, and the absence of alpha or paired-chain data limited detectable features. While some public TCRs were present in many individuals, most TCR sequences turned up only very rarely across donors. In a later analysis, 15,000 to 20,000 TCR beta sequences were associated with specific HLA alleles at a false discovery rate of 0.05. Sequencing depth was assumed to be roughly uniform across donors in the presence/absence analyses, though that assumption may not hold. A later analysis found that most CMV-associated TCR beta chains appeared HLA-restricted, with HLA associations seemingly driven largely by CMV exposure. A further reported finding was that TCR beta sequences accurately predicted the HLA-A and HLA-B alleles for most subjects in the first cohort. Because HLA typing was unavailable for some donors at each locus, only the typed subset was used in association tests. The study gave a list of over 150 TCR beta chains associated with cytomegalovirus. In a later analysis, TCR association rates were found to vary across HLA loci, with the most associated TCRs seen for DRB1 alleles and the fewest for HLA-C alleles. For the cohort, immune exposure information was limited to CMV serostatus. A later analysis found that HLA-associated TCR beta chains were more clonally expanded and had lower generation probabilities than equally common non-associated chains. The classifier was reported to diagnose cytomegalovirus status with high specificity and sensitivity in both the original cohort and the validation cohort. Because counts were too low, 15 to 20 rarely observed V segments, including chromosome 9 orphons, were left out of the earlier analysis of some 640 of the donors. According to the authors, the approach could potentially be generalized to other disease states and immunological phenotypes.

Comments on this clone: Its target antigen remains unknown. Base quality data are lacking; no much larger clone is found one base away.

In total, approximately 610 healthy bone marrow donors made up the cohort. Cohort members were all nominally healthy when sampled, although unrecorded immune exposures were likely present. The donor tested CMV seronegative and was one of the 352 seronegative cohort members. A peripheral blood sample was provided by each donor, and peripheral blood mononuclear cells were used for TCR beta sequencing. Genomic DNA was extracted from the blood cell samples with the Qiagen DNeasy Blood Extraction Kit. The receptor library was made with the immunoSEQ multiplex PCR assay. A mixture of 60 forward primers for TCR Vbeta segments and 13 reverse primers for TCR Jbeta segments was used in the multiplex PCR. Amplification of the CDR3 region of rearranged TCR beta genes was performed with a multiplex PCR assay on genomic DNA. The amplified TCR beta libraries were sequenced on the Illumina HiSeq System as 87-base-pair reads. The source study handled its data this way. A later analysis counted some 80 million unique TCR beta chains across the approximately 700 repertoires, and approximately 11 million of these chains were shared by at least two donors. Raw reads were error-corrected and collapsed into unique sequences by a nearest-neighbor algorithm in which closely related sequences were merged to remove PCR and sequencing errors. V, D and J gene segments were assigned by aligning CDR3 sequences to IMGT reference sequences. Each retained sequence needed at least a six-nucleotide match to both a V gene segment and a J gene segment. A rearrangement counted as productive if the CDR3 had no stop codons and remained in frame with V and J, and every other rearrangement counted as non-productive. Following IMGT convention, CDR3 was defined as the stretch from the second conserved V-encoded cysteine to the conserved J-encoded phenylalanine. The earlier analysis of about 640 of the donors excluded any sequence lacking an unambiguous match to a single V gene segment. In an earlier analysis of some 590 of the donors, a V segment was called functional when productive rearrangements were above 56.7%, and segregating when the standard deviation between donors exceeded 5%. A statistical classification framework was built for diagnosing cytomegalovirus status from the catalog of TCR beta chain sequences. A later analysis assigned V and J genes by comparing TCR nucleotide sequences with IMGT/GENE-DB human TR gene sequences. In a later analysis, CDR3 sequences and most-parsimonious VDJ recombination scenarios were assigned using the TCRdist pipeline. In a later analysis, each TCR beta chain was defined by its CDR3 amino acid sequence together with its V-gene family, and reads without a unique V-gene family were excluded. As a way to deal with suspected cross-contamination and a sequencing artifact, a later analysis dropped 450 to 600 nucleotide sequences that were highly shared and had low generation probability. For each public chain, a later analysis derived a clonal expansion index from normalized ranks of inferred template counts within each repertoire. A later analysis computed generation probabilities with a VDJ recombination model fitted to out-of-frame rearrangements, and checked the results against IGoR. A later analysis scored TCR-TCR, TCR-HLA and TCR-CMV co-occurrence with hypergeometric tests, applying a repertoire-size bias correction to TCR pairs. A later analysis estimated false discovery rates by permuting HLA or CMV assignments 20 times. A later analysis grouped co-occurring TCRs with DBSCAN, adding TCRdist sequence similarity when clustering within HLA-allele-positive subsets. For co-occurrence clustering, repertoires with fewer than 30,000 or more than 120,000 public chains were excluded, along with about five repertoires with anomalous nucleotide sharing. Here the immuneACCESS table is served through TCRdb, limited to in-frame sequences with V and J called. Missing clones are a known gap in these copies; in checked studies unresolved V genes cover under half, and the rest lacks a known reason. That table is the source of V, J and clone size, and D and trimming were worked out from the DNA. This sample comprises more than 150,000 clones, around four fifths of them detected only once. The top ten constitute more than 1.2% of the sample.

This clonotype was obtained from a male donor in good health and CMV-seronegative. Recombination joined TRBV6-1 with TRBJ1-1; the D segment cannot be called with confidence. The material sequenced was PBMCs. The CDR3 here reads CASRRTGNEAFF. The nucleotides read TGTGCCAGCAGACGGACGGGAAATGAAGCTTTCTTT.